This T cell receptor (beta chain) stems from a study of shared clonotypes between healthy human individuals. Study-level points and caveats: Clonotype sharing among donors was thought likely to change with sequencing depth.

Only in-frame clones appear in the TCRdb table, and some are missing; sequencing was by immunoSEQ multiplex PCR. The table records roughly 2,000,000 clones, over 85% of them present only once. Naive-designated CD8 cells lacked CD45RO, were positively enriched for CCR7, and omitted terminally differentiated effector memory CD45RA+ cells. Germline CDR1 and CDR2: LNHDA and SQIVND (reference sequence). V was trimmed by 3 bases and J by 8 bases, leaving 16 bases between them. This CDR3 spans 15 amino acids. As regards this clone: Antigen unknown.

The material sequenced was naive CD8+ T cells from PBMCs. The chain couples TRBV19 to TRBJ1-4; D gene ambiguous. The source of this sequence is a man aged 18 to 35 in good health. Some clones in this sample may be carry-over from other donors' samples. The CDR3 spells CASSMGFGGREKLFF. The CDR3 DNA is TGTGCCAGTAGTATGGGGTTTGGCGGGCGAGAAAAACTGTTTTTT.